The 21 T cell receptor beta chains given below trace back to one sample, sequenced in a study of graft-versus-host responses after intestinal transplantation. Antigens for these TCRs are unknown. Clones were read by immunoSEQ multiplex PCR, and TCRdb kept only the in-frame ones, dropping some. The sample yields about 39,000 clones, over 85% seen once. The sample in question was unstimulated CD8+ T cells sorted from spleen or lymph node cells, obtained before transplant. These receptors were collected from a human donor who was the organ donor for an intestinal transplant.

As regards this clone: A read error likely explains this, since a far larger clone differs by one base. The V and J genes are TRBV5-4 and TRBJ1-1, with D maybe TRBD1 (6 bases). This CDR3 region has 15 residues. V shed 6 bases and J shed 2 bases, with 17 bases lying between them. Germline CDR1 and CDR2: SGHNT and YYREEE (reference sequence). The CDR3 DNA reads as TGTGCCAGCATGGCAGGGGAAGGTATTAACACTGAAGCTTTCTTT. Translated: CASMAGEGINTEAFF.

On this clone itself: The sample has other DNA sequences that encode this CDR3 too. The chain joins TRBV9 to TRBJ2-2, with a possible D match to TRBD1 (6 bases). CDR1 SGDLS and CDR2 YYNGEE come from the germline V gene. The CDR3 length is 13 residues. V lost 2 bases, J lost 4 bases, and 6 bases lay in between. The CDR3 sequence: CASSVGATGELFF. In DNA, the CDR3 is TGTGCCAGCAGCGTGGGGGCCACCGGGGAGCTGTTTTTT.

The chain uses TRBV5-5 and TRBJ2-7; 11 nucleotides match TRBD2. The ends lost 5 bases at V and 1 base at J; junction bases unmatched: 2. The CDR3 sequence is 14 residues long. Germline CDR1 and CDR2: SGHKS and YYEKEE (reference sequence). CDR3 loop: CASSLAGGSYEQYF. CDR3 nucleotide sequence: TGTGCCAGCAGTTTAGCGGGAGGGTCCTACGAGCAGTACTTC.

The chain employs TRBV4-3 and TRBJ2-3; weak D call: TRBD2 (5 bases). Per the germline V gene, CDR1 is LGHNA and CDR2 is YSLEER. The CDR3 consists of 16 residues. With 0 bases removed from V and 1 base from J, the gap between germline ends came to 11 bases. The CDR3 nucleotides read TGCGCCAGCAGCCAAGACCAGCTAGCTGGCACAGATACGCAGTATTTT. This gives the protein CASSQDQLAGTDTQYF.

This chain joins TRBV4-3 and TRBJ1-1; no definite D call. V gave up 1 base and J gave up 4 bases, with 1 base separating them. Germline V lookup: CDR1 LGHNA, CDR2 YSLEER. The length of the CDR3 is 11 residues. The CDR3 is CASSQGTEAFF. DNA for the CDR3: TGCGCCAGCAGCCAAGGCACTGAAGCTTTCTTT.

This clone showed up just a few times. This chain joins TRBV19 and TRBJ2-7; 9 nucleotides align to TRBD2. CDR3 length: 15 residues. The germline V gene has CDR1 LNHDA and CDR2 SQIVND (reference sequence). V was pared by 4 bases and J by 9 bases, with 13 bases of the junction left unmatched. The CDR3 DNA sequence: TGTGCCAGTAGTAGTTCGTATTGGCGGGAGGGGGGGCAGTACTTC. Protein sequence: CASSSSYWREGGQYF. The full variable domain, rest sourced from reference TRBV19 and TRBJ2-7, is DGGITQSPKYLFRKEGQNVTLSCEQNLNHDAMYWYRQDPGQGLRLIYYSQIVNDFQKGDIAEGYSVSREKKESFPLTVTSAQKNPTAFYLCASSSSYWREGGQYFGPGTRLTVT.

The V call is TRBV28, the J call TRBJ2-5; TRBD2 aligns across 11 bases. The CDR3 consists of 17 residues. V lost 1 base to trimming and J lost 1 base; unmatched junction nucleotides: 5. Per the germline V gene, CDR1 is MDHEN and CDR2 is SYDVKM. The DNA for the CDR3 is TGTGCCAGCAGTTTATTTCCTAGCGGGAGGTTCCAAGAGACCCAGTACTTC. Its protein product is CASSLFPSGRFQETQYF. The full variable domain, rest sourced from reference TRBV28 and TRBJ2-5, is DVKVTQSSRYLVKRTGEKVFLECVQDMDHENMFWYRQDPGLGLRLIYFSYDVKMKEKGDIPEGYSVSREKKERFSLILESASTNQTSMYLCASSLFPSGRFQETQYFGPGTRLLVL.

This rearrangement joins TRBV19 to TRBJ1-5, with a possible D match to TRBD1 (5 bases). This CDR3 contains 16 residues. Trimming cost V 2 bases and J 1 base, with 12 bases left between them. The germline CDR1 and CDR2 sequences are LNHDA and SQIVND (reference sequence). The CDR3 loop reads CASSILWGISNQPQHF. For the CDR3, the DNA is TGTGCCAGTAGTATATTGTGGGGGATAAGCAATCAGCCCCAGCATTTT.

The V gene is TRBV27, the J gene TRBJ2-2, with a tentative D call TRBD1 (5 bases). Germline assignment: CDR1 MNHEY and CDR2 SMNVEV (reference sequence). Trimming cost V 7 bases and J 1 base, with 7 bases left between them. CDR3 size: 13 residues. CDR3 DNA: TGTGCCAGCATCCAGGGGAACACCGGGGAGCTGTTTTTT. This sequence encodes CASIQGNTGELFF.

The chain links TRBV29-1 to TRBJ2-5; possibly TRBD1 for D (6 bases). The germline V and J ends were trimmed by 2 bases and 2 bases, with 15 bases remaining between them. Germline CDR1 reads SQVTM; CDR2 reads ANQGSEA. The CDR3 runs to 15 residues. DNA of the CDR3: TGCAGCGTTGAAAAAAGGGGGACCGGACAAGAGACCCAGTACTTC. Amino acid sequence: CSVEKRGTGQETQYF.

V gene TRBV7-2 combines with J gene TRBJ2-3, with 9 bases lining up with TRBD1. The CDR3 is 17 residues long. Trimming cost V 1 base and J 1 base; bases outside gene matches: 6. Germline values: CDR1 SGHTA, CDR2 FQGNSA. CDR3 sequence reads: CASSLGTGVLRTDTQYF. In DNA, the CDR3 is TGTGCCAGCAGCTTAGGGACAGGGGTCCTCCGCACAGATACGCAGTATTTT.

This clone was recorded once. The rearrangement uses TRBV27 and TRBJ2-7; D may be TRBD1 (7 bases). CDR1 is MNHEY and CDR2 is SMNVEV in the germline V gene (reference sequence). Trimming left V 5 bases short and J 2 bases short, with 10 bases between. The CDR3 is made up of 13 amino acids. The CDR3 protein is CASSQGGPYEQYF. The DNA for the CDR3 is TGTGCCAGCAGTCAGGGGGGCCCCTACGAGCAGTACTTC.

The chain combines TRBV6-5 with TRBJ1-1; 10 bases are a match to TRBD1. V shed 4 bases and J 2 bases; nucleotides not matched to a gene: 1. Looked up from germline, CDR1 is MNHEY and CDR2 is SVGAGI. The CDR3 totals 14 residues. The CDR3 DNA is TGTGCCAGCAGTTGGACAGGGGGTAACACTGAAGCTTTCTTT. Translating gives CASSWTGGNTEAFF.

The chain links TRBV7-9 to TRBJ2-2, with D perhaps given as TRBD1 or TRBD2 (5 bases each). CDR1 and CDR2 from the germline V gene are SEHNR and FQNEAQ (reference sequence). The CDR3 extends over 14 amino acids. For the CDR3, the DNA is TGTGCTGGCCCGGGACCAACGAACACCGGGGAGCTGTTTTTT. It specifies CAGPGPTNTGELFF.

This sequence joins TRBV9 and TRBJ2-1; D is perhaps TRBD2 (6 bases). The V end lost 1 base, the J end lost 4 bases, and 15 bases lay between the germline ends. CDR1 is SGDLS, CDR2 YYNGEE, per germline. This CDR3 spans 16 amino acids. The CDR3 DNA sequence: TGTGCCAGCAGCGTATTGAAGTCGGGGGAGTACAATGAGCAGTTCTTC. It encodes CASSVLKSGEYNEQFF.

The rearrangement joins TRBV19 to TRBJ1-1; no definite D call. Germline V gives CDR1 LNHDA, CDR2 SQIVND (reference sequence). This CDR3 has 14 residues. V was pared by 1 base and J by 2 bases, with 8 bases between. CDR3 residues: CASSIVHGNTEAFF. The CDR3 DNA is TGTGCCAGTAGTATAGTCCACGGTAACACTGAAGCTTTCTTT.

The chain carries TRBV27 and TRBJ2-3; possibly TRBD1 or TRBD2 for D (5 bases each). The V end was cut by 7 bases, the J end by 2 bases, with 13 bases between. CDR1 MNHEY and CDR2 SMNVEV come from the germline V gene (reference sequence). This CDR3 contains 14 residues. The CDR3 nucleotides read TGTGCCAGCACCCTGGGACGGAACACAGATACGCAGTATTTT. Translated: CASTLGRNTDTQYF.

The chain carries TRBV6-5 and TRBJ2-5; D unclear. CDR3 length: 14 residues. Germline CDR1 and CDR2: MNHEY and SVGAGI. With 10 bases removed from V and 4 bases from J, the gap between germline ends came to 19 bases. CDR3 DNA: TGTGCCACCCGGGTGCCCCCCACTCGAGAGACCCAGTACTTC. The encoded protein is CATRVPPTRETQYF.

CDR3 loop: CASSPGQVNTEAFF. The CDR3 DNA reads TGCGCCAGCAGCCCGGGACAGGTCAACACTGAAGCTTTCTTT. V gene TRBV5-1 combines with J gene TRBJ1-1; TRBD1 agrees at 8 bases. CDR1 SGHRS and CDR2 YFSETQ come from the germline V gene. The CDR3 sequence is 14 residues long. V gave up 4 bases and J gave up 2 bases; unmatched junction bases: 4.

This clone has a single count. Written as DNA, the CDR3 is TGTGCCAGCAGAACAGGGGACCCCTTCTACAATGAGCAGTTCTTC. Its protein product is CASRTGDPFYNEQFF. The chain has TRBV28 and TRBJ2-1, with 7 bases matching TRBD1. Germline CDR1 reads MDHEN; CDR2 reads SYDVKM. Trimming at V came to 6 bases and at J to 3 bases, leaving 8 bases not matched to a gene. This CDR3 comprises 15 residues.

This clone has only one observation. This chain connects TRBV2 to TRBJ2-7; D remains ambiguous. V shed 5 bases and J shed 0 bases, with 8 bases lying between them. Germline assignment: CDR1 SNHLY and CDR2 FYNNEI. The CDR3 spans 13 residues. The CDR3 loop reads CASSINSSYEQYF. Written as DNA, the CDR3 is TGTGCCAGCAGTATAAATAGCTCCTACGAGCAGTACTTC. Based on the CDR3 plus reference TRBV2 and TRBJ2-7, the full variable domain is EPEVTQTPSHQVTQMGQEVILRCVPISNHLYFYWYRQILGQKVEFLVSFYNNEISEKSEIFDDQFSVERPDGSNFTLKIRSTKLEDSAMYFCASSINSSYEQYFGPGTRLTVT.